Detailed here is one T cell receptor beta chain. This sample stems from a study of blood T cell repertoires in COVID-19. Sequencing was performed with immunoSEQ multiplex PCR; in TCRdb, only in-frame clones are kept and a portion is missing. The sample includes about 260,000 clones, less than 90% of them seen just once. Specimen: peripheral blood. The sequence derives from a young man with active or convalescent COVID-19.

Here the CDR3 DNA reads TGTGCCAGCAGCCGCCAAAGGAGTCGCGATACGCAGTATTTT. Translating gives CASSRQRSRDTQYF. The J gene is TRBJ2-3, the V gene TRBV11-2; D is undetermined. V lost 5 bases, J lost 6 bases, and 15 bases lay in between. The CDR3 is made up of 14 amino acids. Germline CDR1 reads SGHAT; CDR2 reads FQNNGV. Using reference TRBV11-2 and TRBJ2-3 for the parts outside the CDR3, the full variable domain is EAGVAQSPRYKIIEKRQSVAFWCNPISGHATLYWYQQILGQGPKLLIQFQNNGVVDDSQLPKDRFSAERLKGVDSTLKIQPAKLEDSAVYLCASSRQRSRDTQYFGPGTRLTVL.